The following is a T cell receptor beta chain sequence with its context. Its antigen is still unknown. This specimen belongs to a study of OX40 agonist ivuxolimab in advanced cancers. Study in general: Hepatocellular carcinoma, melanoma, renal cell or head and neck cancer affected the dose-escalation patients. Notes on the study in general: Expanded clones were, on average, more numerous among CD8+ T cells than CD4+.

Generated by immunoSEQ multiplex PCR, the TCRdb table keeps only in-frame clones and is missing some. This table holds under 80,000 clones, 87% found once. The CDR3 has 15 amino acids. In germline, CDR1 is SGHRS, CDR2 YFSETQ. The V and J ends lost 0 bases and 0 bases, in that order; junction bases with no gene match: 2. J is TRBJ2-7 and V is TRBV5-1; TRBD1 matches 8 bases. The input for sequencing was CD4+ or CD8+ T cells sorted from blood, taken in a trial of the OX40 agonist ivuxolimab. The source of this sequence is an adult with an advanced solid tumor such as melanoma, head and neck, liver or kidney cancer. The chain's CDR3 is CASSLATGDSYEQYF. The CDR3 region has the DNA TGCGCCAGCAGCTTGGCGACAGGGGACTCCTACGAGCAGTACTTC. Supplemented by reference TRBV5-1 and TRBJ2-7, the full variable domain reads KAGVTQTPRYLIKTRGQQVTLSCSPISGHRSVSWYQQTPGQGLQFLFEYFSETQRNKGNFPGRFSGRQFSNSRSEMNVSTLELGDSALYLCASSLATGDSYEQYFGPGTRLTVT.